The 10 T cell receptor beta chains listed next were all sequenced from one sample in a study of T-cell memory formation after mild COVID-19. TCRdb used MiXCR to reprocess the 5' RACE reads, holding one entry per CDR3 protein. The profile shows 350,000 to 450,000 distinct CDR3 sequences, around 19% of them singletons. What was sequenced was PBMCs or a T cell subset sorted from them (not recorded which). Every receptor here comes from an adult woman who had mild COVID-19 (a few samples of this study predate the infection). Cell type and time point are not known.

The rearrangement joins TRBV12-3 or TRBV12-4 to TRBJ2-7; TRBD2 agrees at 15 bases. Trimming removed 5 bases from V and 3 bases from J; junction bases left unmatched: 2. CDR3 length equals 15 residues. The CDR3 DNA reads TGTGCCAGCAGTCGGACTAGCGGGGGGGTCTACGAGCAGTACTTC. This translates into CASSRTSGGVYEQYF.

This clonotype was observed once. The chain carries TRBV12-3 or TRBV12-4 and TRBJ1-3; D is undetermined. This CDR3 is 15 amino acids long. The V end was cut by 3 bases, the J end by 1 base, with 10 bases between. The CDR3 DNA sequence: TGTGCCAGCAGTTTGCTGTTTGGGTCTGGAAACACCATATATTTT. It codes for CASSLLFGSGNTIYF.

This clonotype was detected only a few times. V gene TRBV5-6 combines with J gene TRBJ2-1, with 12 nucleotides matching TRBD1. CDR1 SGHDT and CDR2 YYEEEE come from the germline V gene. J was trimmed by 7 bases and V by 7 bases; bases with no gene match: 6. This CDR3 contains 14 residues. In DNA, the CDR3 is TGTGCCAGCGACGGGGACAGGGGGCTTAATGAGCAGTTCTTC. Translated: CASDGDRGLNEQFF.

This CDR3 is CSARDQGSQGSPLHF. The CDR3 DNA is TGCAGTGCTAGAGATCAGGGCTCCCAGGGGTCACCCCTCCACTTT. The chain has TRBV20-1 and TRBJ1-6, with D possibly TRBD1 on 6 matching bases. Germline assignment: CDR1 DFQATT and CDR2 SNEGSKA (reference sequence). This CDR3 has 15 amino acids. V lost 0 bases and J lost 10, with 16 bases in between.

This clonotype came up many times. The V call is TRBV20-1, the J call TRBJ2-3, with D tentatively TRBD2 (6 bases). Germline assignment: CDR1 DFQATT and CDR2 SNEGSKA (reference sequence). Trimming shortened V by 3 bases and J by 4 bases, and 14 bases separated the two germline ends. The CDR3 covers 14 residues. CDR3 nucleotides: TGCAGTGCTAGCAAGCGGGTGGGGGCAGATACGCAGTATTTT. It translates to CSASKRVGADTQYF.

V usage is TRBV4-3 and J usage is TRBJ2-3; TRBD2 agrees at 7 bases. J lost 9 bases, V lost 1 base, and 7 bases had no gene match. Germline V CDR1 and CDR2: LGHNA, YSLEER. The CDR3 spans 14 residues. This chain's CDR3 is CASSQGVTSRTQYF. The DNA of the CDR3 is TGCGCCAGCAGCCAAGGGGTGACTAGCCGAACGCAGTATTTT.

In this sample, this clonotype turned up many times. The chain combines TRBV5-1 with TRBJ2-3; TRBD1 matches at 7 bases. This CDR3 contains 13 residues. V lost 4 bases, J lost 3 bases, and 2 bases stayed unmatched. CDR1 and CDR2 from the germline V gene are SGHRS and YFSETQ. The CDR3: CASSLQGTDTQYF. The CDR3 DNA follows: TGCGCCAGCAGCCTACAGGGGACAGATACGCAGTATTTT.

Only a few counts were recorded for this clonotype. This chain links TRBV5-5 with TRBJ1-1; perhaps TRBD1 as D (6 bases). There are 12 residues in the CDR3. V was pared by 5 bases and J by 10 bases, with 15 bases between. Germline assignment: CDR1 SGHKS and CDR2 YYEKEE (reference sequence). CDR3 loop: CASSSAGRGAFF. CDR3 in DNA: TGTGCCAGCAGTTCCGCGGGCAGGGGAGCTTTCTTT. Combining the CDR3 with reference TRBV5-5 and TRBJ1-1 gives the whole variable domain DAGVTQSPTHLIKTRGQQVTLRCSPISGHKSVSWYQQVLGQGPQFIFQYYEKEERGRGNFPDRFSARQFPNYSSELNVNALLLGDSALYLCASSSAGRGAFFGQGTRLTVV.

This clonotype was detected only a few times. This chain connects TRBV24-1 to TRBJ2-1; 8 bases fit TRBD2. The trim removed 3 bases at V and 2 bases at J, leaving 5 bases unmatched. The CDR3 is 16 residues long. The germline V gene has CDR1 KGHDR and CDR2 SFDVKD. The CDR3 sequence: CATSDADGGAYNEQFF. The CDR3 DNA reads TGTGCCACCAGTGATGCAGACGGGGGGGCCTACAATGAGCAGTTCTTC.

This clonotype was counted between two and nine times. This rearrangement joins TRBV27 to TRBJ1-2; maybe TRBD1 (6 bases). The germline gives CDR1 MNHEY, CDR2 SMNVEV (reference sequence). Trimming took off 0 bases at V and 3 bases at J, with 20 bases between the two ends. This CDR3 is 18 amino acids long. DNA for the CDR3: TGTGCCAGCAGTTTATCGATTGGTCTCGACAGGCCGGACTATGGCTACACCTTC. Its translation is CASSLSIGLDRPDYGYTF.